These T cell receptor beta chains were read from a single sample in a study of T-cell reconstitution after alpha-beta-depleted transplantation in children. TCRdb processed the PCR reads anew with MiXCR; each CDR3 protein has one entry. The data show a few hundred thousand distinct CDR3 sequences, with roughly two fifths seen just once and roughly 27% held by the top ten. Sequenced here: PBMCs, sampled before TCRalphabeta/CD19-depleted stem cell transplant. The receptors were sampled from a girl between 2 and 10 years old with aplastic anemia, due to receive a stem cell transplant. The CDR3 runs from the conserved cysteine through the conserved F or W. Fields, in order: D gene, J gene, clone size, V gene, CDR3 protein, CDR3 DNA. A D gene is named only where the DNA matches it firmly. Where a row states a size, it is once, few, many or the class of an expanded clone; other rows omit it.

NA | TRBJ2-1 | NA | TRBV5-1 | CASSLGDFPYNEQFF | TGCGCCAGCAGCTTGGGGGACTTCCCCTACAATGAGCAGTTCTTC
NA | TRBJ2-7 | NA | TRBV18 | CASSPGTPGHEQYF | TGTGCCAGCTCACCCGGGACCCCCGGCCACGAGCAGTACTTC
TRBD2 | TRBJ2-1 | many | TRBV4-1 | CASSQDPGTSGSQFF | TGCGCCAGCAGCCAAGATCCCGGGACTAGCGGCTCGCAGTTCTTC
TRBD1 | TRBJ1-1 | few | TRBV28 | CASSFSPRGQFNTEAFF | TGTGCCAGCAGTTTTTCCCCTAGGGGACAGTTCAACACTGAAGCTTTCTTT
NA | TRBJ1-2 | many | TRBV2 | CASSRPERGYGYTF | TGTGCCAGCAGTCGACCCGAGAGGGGCTATGGCTACACCTTC
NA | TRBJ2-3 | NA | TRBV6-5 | CASSYSVFGTTDTQYF | TGTGCCAGCAGTTATAGTGTGTTTGGGACGACAGATACGCAGTATTTT
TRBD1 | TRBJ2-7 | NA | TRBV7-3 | CASSLGTAQIAEQYF | TGTGCCAGCAGCTTAGGGACAGCCCAAATCGCCGAGCAGTACTTC
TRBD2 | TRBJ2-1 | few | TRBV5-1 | CASSLFSGRLANEQFF | TGCGCCAGCAGCTTGTTTAGCGGGAGACTGGCCAATGAGCAGTTCTTC
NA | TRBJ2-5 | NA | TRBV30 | CAWSASLGARETQYF | TGTGCCTGGAGTGCCTCCCTGGGGGCAAGAGAGACCCAGTACTTC
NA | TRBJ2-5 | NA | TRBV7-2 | CASSEQYQETQYF | TGTGCCAGCAGCGAGCAGTACCAAGAGACCCAGTACTTC
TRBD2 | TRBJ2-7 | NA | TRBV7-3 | CASSLTGGREQYF | TGTGCCAGCAGCTTAACGGGGGGGAGAGAGCAGTACTTC
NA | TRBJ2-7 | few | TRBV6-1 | CASSVYPHYEQYF | TGTGCCAGCAGCGTCTACCCGCACTACGAGCAGTACTTC
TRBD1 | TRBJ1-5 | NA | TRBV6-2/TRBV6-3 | CASSYSHSAPGTGANQPQHF | TGTGCCAGCAGTTACTCCCACTCTGCACCCGGGACAGGGGCCAATCAGCCCCAGCATTTT
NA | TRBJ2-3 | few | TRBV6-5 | CASSYSNRARGGDTQYF | TGTGCCAGCAGTTACTCGAATCGGGCCCGTGGTGGCGATACGCAGTATTTT
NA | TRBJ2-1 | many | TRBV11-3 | CASSLGKVTDEQFF | TGTGCCAGCAGCTTAGGGAAGGTAACGGATGAGCAGTTCTTC